Sequencing of this T cell receptor (beta chain) was carried out in a study of OX40 agonist ivuxolimab in advanced cancers. Study-wide context: Patients in the trial were receiving intravenous ivuxolimab every 2 weeks, at doses of 0.01 to 10 mg/kg. Earlier treatment with anti-PD-1, anti-PD-L1 or anti-CTLA-4 was permitted, and over 35% had received some.

The data were produced by immunoSEQ multiplex PCR, yet TCRdb's version contains in-frame clones alone and is incomplete. Among 75,000 to 95,000 clones listed, 80% to 95% were seen once. This CDR3 comprises 16 residues. The V segment lost 0 bases and the J segment 7 bases; nucleotides outside the gene matches: 7. CDR1 is SGHRS and CDR2 is YFSETQ in the germline V gene. Blood was sampled at baseline, cycle 4 day 1, and cycle 7 day 1. This receptor was identified in an adult with an advanced solid tumor such as melanoma, head and neck, liver or kidney cancer. The material sequenced was CD4+ or CD8+ T cells sorted from blood, taken in a trial of the OX40 agonist ivuxolimab. This chain uses TRBV5-1 with TRBJ2-1, with TRBD1 matching 10 bases. In DNA, the CDR3 is TGCGCCAGCAGCTTGGAGGACAGGGGGTTGTGGAATGAGCAGTTCTTC. Amino acids: CASSLEDRGLWNEQFF. Complete variable domain (other parts from reference TRBV5-1 and TRBJ2-1): KAGVTQTPRYLIKTRGQQVTLSCSPISGHRSVSWYQQTPGQGLQFLFEYFSETQRNKGNFPGRFSGRQFSNSRSEMNVSTLELGDSALYLCASSLEDRGLWNEQFFGPGTRLTVL.